Listed below are T cell receptor beta chains from one sample, sequenced in a study of blood T cell repertoires in COVID-19. The repertoire was sequenced with immunoSEQ multiplex PCR; TCRdb's copy has only in-frame clones and lacks some. The sample lists some 46,000 clones, about 83% occurring once. Sequenced input: peripheral blood. These receptors originate from a woman older than 75 with acute or convalescent COVID-19. The CDR3 runs from the conserved cysteine through the conserved F or W. A D gene is named only where the DNA matches it firmly. Rows may omit the clone size; those that give it use once, few, many or a size class.

d_gene,j_gene,v_gene,abundance,CDR3aa,CDR3nt
-,TRBJ1-1,TRBV5-5,-,CASSLMIGSEAFF,TGTGCCAGCAGCTTGATGATCGGGTCTGAAGCTTTCTTT
TRBD1,TRBJ1-6,TRBV23-1,-,CASSQPGQGRSPLHF,TGCGCCAGCAGTCAACCGGGACAGGGACGATCACCCCTCCACTTT
TRBD2,TRBJ2-1,TRBV5-1,-,CASSPGPSGGRAHEQFF,TGCGCCAGCAGCCCTGGACCTAGCGGGGGAAGAGCACATGAGCAGTTCTTC
-,TRBJ1-2,TRBV5-1,-,CASSLDGRGGEDHGYTF,TGCGCCAGCAGCTTGGACGGGAGGGGGGGCGAGGATCATGGCTACACCTTC
TRBD1,TRBJ2-1,TRBV18,-,CASSATGQPNNEQFF,TGTGCCAGCTCAGCGACGGGACAGCCCAACAATGAGCAGTTCTTC
-,TRBJ1-3,TRBV18,-,CASTATLGDTIYF,TGTGCCAGCACGGCTACTCTCGGGGACACCATATATTTT
-,TRBJ1-1,TRBV6-5,-,CASSREVLNTEAFF,TGTGCCAGCAGTCGGGAGGTTCTGAACACTGAAGCTTTCTTT
TRBD1,TRBJ2-3,TRBV24-1,-,CATSDPGQVNTQYF,TGTGCCACCAGTGATCCGGGACAGGTAAATACGCAGTATTTT
-,TRBJ2-5,TRBV3-1/TRBV3-2,-,CASSQVRETQYF,TGTGCCAGCAGCCAGGTTCGGGAGACCCAGTACTTC
-,TRBJ2-7,TRBV2,-,CASKAEDFEQYF,TGTGCCAGCAAGGCGGAGGATTTCGAGCAGTACTTC
-,TRBJ1-5,TRBV2,-,CASLSPGGNQPQHF,TGTGCCAGTCTCTCGCCGGGAGGCAATCAGCCCCAGCATTTT
-,TRBJ2-1,TRBV19,once,CASRGYNEQFF,TGTGCCAGTCGGGGCTACAATGAGCAGTTCTTC
-,TRBJ2-7,TRBV11-2,few,CASSLTTSYEQYF,TGTGCCAGCAGCCTGACTACCTCCTACGAGCAGTACTTC
-,TRBJ1-1,TRBV20-1,-,CSASRRVSTEAFF,TGCAGTGCTAGTCGCAGGGTTTCCACTGAAGCTTTCTTT
TRBD2,TRBJ2-3,TRBV6-5,-,CASRLLAESTDTQYF,TGTGCCAGCAGACTGCTAGCGGAGAGCACAGATACGCAGTATTTT
-,TRBJ2-4,TRBV19,-,CASSMSTGFAKNIQYF,TGTGCCAGTAGTATGAGTACGGGGTTTGCCAAAAACATTCAGTACTTC
TRBD2,TRBJ2-3,TRBV18,-,CASSQLRRGGTDTQYF,TGTGCCAGCTCACAGTTACGGCGGGGGGGCACAGATACGCAGTATTTT
TRBD2,TRBJ2-1,TRBV7-3,-,CASSKGLAGGYNEQFF,TGTGCCAGCAGCAAAGGACTAGCGGGGGGGTACAATGAGCAGTTCTTC